These 8 T cell receptor beta chains share one sample of origin, sequenced in a study of blood T cell repertoires in COVID-19. Profiling relied on immunoSEQ multiplex PCR, and the TCRdb table lists in-frame clones only, not all of them. The table shows hundreds of thousands of clones, with roughly 89% occurring only once. The sequenced sample consisted of PBMCs or T cells enriched from blood (not recorded which). Every receptor here comes from a woman aged 50 to 60 who had recovered from COVID-19.

CDR3 sequence: CASSLAGSTGELFF. The CDR3 nucleotides are TGTGCCAGTTCGCTAGCCGGTTCCACCGGGGAGCTGTTTTTT. V and J are TRBV19 and TRBJ2-2; the D gene is possibly TRBD2 (5 bases). Trimming pared 8 bases from V and 4 bases from J, leaving 14 bases between. This CDR3 contains 14 residues. In germline, CDR1 is LNHDA, CDR2 SQIVND (reference sequence).

With respect to this clone: A junction boundary mismatches the germline segment, possibly from a read error. The J gene is TRBJ2-7, the V gene TRBV4-2, with D perhaps TRBD2 (7 bases). The CDR3 length is 16 residues. The germline V gene encodes CDR1 LGHNA and CDR2 YNFKEQ. CDR3 sequence: CASSQGVAGATYEQYF. In DNA form, the CDR3 reads TGTGCCAGCAGTCAAGGAGTGGCGGGGGCCACCTACGAGCAGTACTTC.

The chain employs TRBV6-5 and TRBJ1-2, with 11 bases aligning to TRBD1. Germline V gene data show CDR1 as MNHEY and CDR2 as SVGAGI. CDR3 length: 15 residues. V shed 5 bases and J 2 bases; nucleotides not matched to a gene: 4. The CDR3 sequence: CASSPGTGGNYGYTF. CDR3 nucleotide sequence: TGTGCCAGCAGTCCTGGGACAGGGGGGAACTATGGCTACACCTTC.

Comments on this clone: Other DNA sequences in this specimen translate into the identical CDR3. This chain joins TRBV12-3 or TRBV12-4 and TRBJ1-1; the D is unclear. Between the trimmed V and J ends, which lost 3 bases and 5 bases, there was a span of 7 bases. The CDR3 spans 12 residues. This CDR3 is CASSFPGTEAFF. The CDR3, as DNA: TGTGCCAGCAGTTTCCCGGGGACTGAAGCTTTCTTT.

The rearrangement joins TRBV10-3 to TRBJ2-3, with 7 bases fitting TRBD1. Germline CDR1 is ENHRY and CDR2 is SYGVKD. V trimming: 6 bases; J trimming: 7 bases; junction bases outside the gene matches: 10. This CDR3 is built from 14 residues. CDR3 residues: CAIRGDSLRNTQYF. The CDR3 bases are TGTGCCATCAGGGGGGACAGTTTGAGAAATACGCAGTATTTT.

V usage is TRBV29-1 and J usage is TRBJ2-1; TRBD1 matches 7 bases. The CDR3 is made up of 15 amino acids. Germline V gene lookup returns CDR1 SQVTM and CDR2 ANQGSEA. V gave up 0 bases and J gave up 4 bases; unmatched junction bases: 6. The CDR3 sequence: CSVEDPGGAYNEQFF. CDR3 sequence (DNA): TGCAGCGTTGAAGATCCAGGGGGAGCATACAATGAGCAGTTCTTC.

This sequence joins TRBV6-2 or TRBV6-3 and TRBJ1-6; 7 nucleotides match TRBD1. The CDR3 is made up of 18 amino acids. V was clipped by 2 bases and J by 8 bases; unmatched bases: 15. Germline CDR1 reads MNHEY; CDR2 reads SVGEGT. The CDR3: CASSYTQAEQGWYSPLHF. The CDR3, as DNA: TGTGCCAGCAGTTACACGCAAGCTGAACAGGGGTGGTATTCACCCCTCCACTTT.

This clone was seen only once. The chain couples TRBV6-5 to TRBJ1-1, with D uncertain. Germline-derived CDR1 and CDR2 are MNHEY and SVGAGI. The CDR3 runs 10 residues. V lost 5 bases and J 11 bases, leaving 9 bases between the germline ends. The CDR3 spells CASSTHRAFF. In DNA form, the CDR3 reads TGTGCCAGCAGTACCCACCGGGCTTTCTTT.